These T cell receptor beta chains were read from a single sample in a study of blood T cell repertoires in COVID-19. Assay: immunoSEQ multiplex PCR; the TCRdb copy retains only in-frame clones and omits some. The data contain about 280,000 clones, approximately 85% of them singletons. Sequencing was done on a sample of peripheral blood. These receptors all come from a woman in her 70s with acute or convalescent COVID-19. The CDR3 runs from the conserved cysteine through the conserved F or W. The D gene is left open where the match is weak. Expanded clones are given a class, and other clones once, few, many or no size at all.

14	TRBV7-8	TRBJ1-2	few	.	TGTGCCAGCAGCTTCCAGGGGAGCGACTATGGCTACACCTTC	CASSFQGSDYGYTF
15	TRBV5-6	TRBJ1-3	.	TRBD1	TGTGCCAGCAGCCTTTACAGGGGCACTGGAAACACCATATATTTT	CASSLYRGTGNTIYF
16	TRBV4-1	TRBJ2-2	once	.	TGCGCCAGCAGCCAAGCCCCTAGCTCAAACACCGGGGAGCTGTTTTTT	CASSQAPSSNTGELFF
13	TRBV5-1	TRBJ2-7	once	.	TGCGCCAGCAGGGACAGTCCTTCGGGCGAGCAGTACTTC	CASRDSPSGEQYF
17	TRBV3-1/TRBV3-2	TRBJ2-1	.	TRBD2	TGTGCCAGCAGCCAAGAGGGCGGGGGGGCCTCCTACAATGAGCAGTTCTTC	CASSQEGGGASYNEQFF
11	TRBV6-6	TRBJ2-1	once	.	TGTGCCAGCAGCCACGAGGGGGTTCGGTTCTTC	CASSHEGVRFF
17	TRBV6-4	TRBJ1-1	.	.	TGTGCCAGCAGTGTGAGGAGAGGCAGAGGCGTGAGCACTGAAGCTTTCTTT	CASSVRRGRGVSTEAFF
16	TRBV27	TRBJ1-4	.	TRBD1	TGTGCCAGCAGTCCTCTACTGACAGGGGTAAAGGAAAAACTGTTTTTT	CASSPLLTGVKEKLFF
14	TRBV6-5	TRBJ1-1	.	.	TGTGCCAGCACGAGGGAGCCAGGGAACACTGAAGCTTTCTTT	CASTREPGNTEAFF
14	TRBV30	TRBJ1-6	.	TRBD1	TGTGCCTGGAGCGGGGGACAGGGGGATTCACCCCTCCACTTT	CAWSGGQGDSPLHF
11	TRBV5-1	TRBJ2-5	.	.	TGCGCCAGCAGAGCTCAAGAGACCCAGTACTTC	CASRAQETQYF
14	TRBV6-5	TRBJ1-6	.	TRBD1	TGTGCCAGCCGAGTACGGACAGGGAATTCACCCCTCCACTTT	CASRVRTGNSPLHF
13	TRBV10-3	TRBJ2-1	.	TRBD1	TGTGCCAGTCGGGACAGGCTTACCAATGAGCAGTTCTTC	CASRDRLTNEQFF
11	TRBV29-1	TRBJ1-2	few	.	TGCAGCGTTCGCGGGGGCTATGGCTACACCTTC	CSVRGGYGYTF
16	TRBV5-1	TRBJ2-6	few	.	TGCGCCAGCAGCTTTAACTCCCCCTCTGGGGCCAACGTCCTGACTTTC	CASSFNSPSGANVLTF
15	TRBV5-1	TRBJ2-3	.	TRBD2	TGCGCCAGCACCCTTAGCGGGGGTGGCACAGATACGCAGTATTTT	CASTLSGGGTDTQYF
15	TRBV5-6	TRBJ1-5	.	TRBD1	TGTGCCAGCAGCCTCGGGACAGGGGGTGTGGAGCCCCAGCATTTT	CASSLGTGGVEPQHF
15	TRBV14	TRBJ2-1	.	.	TGTGCCAGCAGCCAATACAGGTACGGATACAATGAGCAGTTCTTC	CASSQYRYGYNEQFF
18	TRBV7-9	TRBJ2-2	.	.	TGTGCCAGCAGCCCTGGTCTGTCCGGGGACTCGAACACCGGGGAGCTGTTTTTT	CASSPGLSGDSNTGELFF
12	TRBV12-3/TRBV12-4	TRBJ1-5	few	.	TGTGCCAGCAGCTGGGGGGGGGACCAACAGCATTTT	CASSWGGDQQHF
12	TRBV2	TRBJ1-5	few	.	TGTGCCAGCAGTGAGGGGGGTAAGCCCCAGCATTTT	CASSEGGKPQHF
14	TRBV5-4	TRBJ1-1	.	.	TGTGCCAGCGCCTACAGGGCGGCCAACACTGAAGCTTTCTTT	CASAYRAANTEAFF
14	TRBV19	TRBJ1-1	.	TRBD1	TGTGCCAGTAGGGACAGGCAGGCGTTCACTGAAGCTTTCTTT	CASRDRQAFTEAFF
15	TRBV28	TRBJ2-7	.	TRBD1	TGTGCCAGCAGCCTGGGGACAGGACTGCGCTACGAGCAGTACTTC	CASSLGTGLRYEQYF
15	TRBV5-4	TRBJ2-7	.	TRBD1	TGTGCCAGCAGCTCCCCAGGGGGCGGCGGCCACGAGCAGTACTTC	CASSSPGGGGHEQYF
16	TRBV27	TRBJ1-5	.	.	TGTGCCAGCAGCCCGACGGGATCCTATAGCAATCAGCCCCAGCATTTT	CASSPTGSYSNQPQHF
14	TRBV6-5	TRBJ1-5	.	.	TGTGCCAGCAGATGGGGGGGACCCAATCAGCCCCAGCATTTT	CASRWGGPNQPQHF
14	TRBV5-1	TRBJ1-3	.	.	TGCGCCAGCAGCTTTGAGAACTCTGGAAACACCATATATTTT	CASSFENSGNTIYF
15	TRBV18	TRBJ2-1	.	TRBD2	TGTGCCAGCTCACCACCGAGCGGGGGGGACAATGAGCAGTTCTTC	CASSPPSGGDNEQFF
16	TRBV10-1	TRBJ2-3	.	TRBD1	TGCGCCAGCAGTGATGGGACAGGGTACCGCACAGATACGCAGTATTTT	CASSDGTGYRTDTQYF
16	TRBV5-5	TRBJ2-5	.	TRBD1	TGTGCCAGCAGCTCCTCGGGGCAGGGGGCGAGGGAGACCCAGTACTTC	CASSSSGQGARETQYF
14	TRBV7-8	TRBJ1-1	.	.	TGTGCCAGCAGCGCCGGACTGGGAAACACTGAAGCTTTCTTT	CASSAGLGNTEAFF
15	TRBV7-6	TRBJ1-6	.	TRBD1	TGTGCCAGCAGCTTAGAAGTGACAGGGGATTCACCCCTCCACTTT	CASSLEVTGDSPLHF
13	TRBV11-2	TRBJ1-1	.	.	TGTGCCAGCAGCTTCCGGACGGGGACTGAAGCTTTCTTT	CASSFRTGTEAFF
16	TRBV9	TRBJ2-2	.	TRBD1	TGTGCCAGCAGCCCCCAGCAGGGGGCCAACACCGGGGAGCTGTTTTTT	CASSPQQGANTGELFF
15	TRBV3-1/TRBV3-2	TRBJ2-5	.	TRBD1	TGTGCCAGCAGCCCGTTGACAGGGCCGGGGAAGACCCAGTACTTC	CASSPLTGPGKTQYF